The 10 T cell receptor beta chains below all came from one sample that was sequenced in a study of blood T cells in healthy people across ages. Next came a second PCR, run for about 7 to 12 cycles, which used a sample-barcoded 5' primer along with a J-beta primer mix. TCRdb reanalysed the 5' RACE reads using MiXCR and keeps one entry per CDR3 protein. The sample comprises about 290,000 distinct CDR3 sequences, 27% of which are singletons, and approximately 30% rests with the top ten. Input material: blood. The receptor set was obtained from a woman in her seventies in good health.

A few counts support this clonotype. This chain links TRBV7-2 with TRBJ1-1; D is uncertain. V lost 2 bases and J 4 bases, leaving 8 bases between the germline ends. Germline V gene lookup returns CDR1 SGHTA and CDR2 FQGNSA. The CDR3 consists of 13 residues. CDR3 sequence: CASSLTMGTEAFF. In DNA form, the CDR3 reads TGTGCCAGCAGCTTAACGATGGGCACTGAAGCTTTCTTT.

This clonotype was seen a single time. As DNA, the CDR3 is TGTGCCAGCAGGAAACAGAAGGACTATGGCTACACCTTC. Its protein product is CASRKQKDYGYTF. V is TRBV12-3 or TRBV12-4 and J is TRBJ1-2; no clear D gene. The CDR3 has 13 residues. The V end was cut by 6 bases, the J end by 3 bases, with 11 bases between.

This clonotype occurred a few times. The rearrangement joins TRBV20-1 to TRBJ2-1; D possibly corresponds to TRBD1 (5 bases). Germline assignment: CDR1 DFQATT and CDR2 SNEGSKA (reference sequence). Trimming took 3 bases from V and 4 from J, leaving 16 bases between them. The CDR3 is made up of 15 amino acids. The CDR3 DNA reads as TGCAGTGCTAGTCCGTTAACCAGGGTTTACAATGAGCAGTTCTTC. Its protein product is CSASPLTRVYNEQFF.

The J gene is TRBJ2-1, the V gene TRBV7-3; 8 bases agree with TRBD2. The CDR3 runs to 17 residues. Germline-derived CDR1 and CDR2 are SGHTA and FQGTGA. Losses at the gene ends were 4 bases for V and 9 bases for J; bases not matched to a gene: 17. The CDR3 DNA follows: TGTGCCAGCAGCTCTAACTCCCCTGTCGGGAGGGCCAGTGAGCAGTTCTTC. Residues: CASSSNSPVGRASEQFF.

There are many counts of this clonotype. This chain connects TRBV29-1 to TRBJ2-6; 8 bases map to TRBD1. The V and J ends lost 6 bases and 4 bases, in that order; junction bases with no gene match: 8. The CDR3 is 15 residues long. Germline CDR1 and CDR2: SQVTM and ANQGSEA. The CDR3 coding sequence is TGCAGCGTGAGGACAGGGCGGTTGGGGGCCAACGTCCTGACTTTC. Translation gives CSVRTGRLGANVLTF.

This clonotype was counted ten times or more. The CDR3 region has the DNA TGTGCCAGCAGCTTAGAGATCTACACTGAAGCTTTCTTT. Translating gives CASSLEIYTEAFF. The rearrangement joins TRBV7-6 to TRBJ1-1; the D is unclear. The CDR3 consists of 13 residues. V was trimmed by 1 base and J by 3 bases, leaving 6 bases between them. Germline-derived CDR1 and CDR2 are SGHVS and FNYEAQ.

This rearrangement joins TRBV12-3 or TRBV12-4 to TRBJ1-1, with D hard to call. The V end was cut by 6 bases, the J end by 0 bases, with 8 bases between. CDR3 length: 13 residues. CDR3 coding DNA: TGTGCCAGCAGCCGGAAGTTGAACACTGAAGCTTTCTTT. It encodes CASSRKLNTEAFF.

The chain couples TRBV9 to TRBJ2-1, with TRBD2 as a possible D gene (6 bases). The CDR3 has 14 amino acids. V was shortened by 4 bases and J by 5 bases, with 13 bases between the two germline ends. CDR1 and CDR2 (germline): SGDLS, YYNGEE. The chain's CDR3 is CASSTGLLDNEQFF. The CDR3 region has the DNA TGTGCCAGCAGCACAGGACTATTGGACAATGAGCAGTTCTTC.

The chain links TRBV6-5 to TRBJ1-1; TRBD1 is a possible D gene (5 bases). Germline CDR1 reads MNHEY; CDR2 reads SVGAGI. This CDR3 comprises 11 residues. Trimming took off 5 bases at V and 8 bases at J, with 9 bases between the two ends. CDR3 region: CASSHTGEAFF. CDR3 nucleotides: TGTGCCAGCAGTCACACAGGCGAAGCTTTCTTT.

The rearrangement joins TRBV14 to TRBJ2-1, with 9 bases fitting TRBD2. Germline V gene data show CDR1 as SGHDN and CDR2 as FVKESK. Losses at the gene ends were 6 bases for V and 9 bases for J; bases not matched to a gene: 6. The CDR3 is 13 amino acids. As DNA, the CDR3 is TGTGCCAGCAGTAATGCGGGAGGGGTTGAGCAGTTCTTC. Translating it yields CASSNAGGVEQFF.